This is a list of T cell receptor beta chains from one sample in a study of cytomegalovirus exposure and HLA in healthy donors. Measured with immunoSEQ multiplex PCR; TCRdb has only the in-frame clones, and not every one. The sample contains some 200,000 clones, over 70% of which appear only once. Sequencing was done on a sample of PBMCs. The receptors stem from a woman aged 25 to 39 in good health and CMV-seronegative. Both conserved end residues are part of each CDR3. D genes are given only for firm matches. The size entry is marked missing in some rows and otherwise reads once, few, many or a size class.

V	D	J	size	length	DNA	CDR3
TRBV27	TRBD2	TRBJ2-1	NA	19	TGTGCCAGCAGAGGTGCAACTAGCGGGAGGGCCTCGTCCTACAATGAGCAGTTCTTC	CASRGATSGRASSYNEQFF
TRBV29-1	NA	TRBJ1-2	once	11	TGCAGCGTAACAGGGAACTATGGCTACACCTTC	CSVTGNYGYTF
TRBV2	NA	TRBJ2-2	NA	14	TGTGCCAGCAGAGACAGATCCAACACCGGGGAGCTGTTTTTT	CASRDRSNTGELFF
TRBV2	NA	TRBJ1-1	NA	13	TGTGCCAGCTCCGACTTAATAAACACTGAAGCTTTCTTT	CASSDLINTEAFF
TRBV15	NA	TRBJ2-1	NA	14	TGTGCCACCAGCAGCCACCAACTAGGCCGCGAGCAGTTCTTC	CATSSHQLGREQFF
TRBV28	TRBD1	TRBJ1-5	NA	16	TGTGCCAGCAGTGGGGGGACAGGGGGCATCAATCAGCCCCAGCATTTT	CASSGGTGGINQPQHF
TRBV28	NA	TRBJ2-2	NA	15	TGTGCCAGCAGTTTGTTCAAGGGGGATCCCGGGGAGCTGTTTTTT	CASSLFKGDPGELFF
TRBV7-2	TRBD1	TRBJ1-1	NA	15	TGTGCCAGCAGCTTAGAGGGACAGGGCCGAACTGAAGCTTTCTTT	CASSLEGQGRTEAFF
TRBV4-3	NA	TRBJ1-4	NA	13	TGCGCCAGCAGCCAAGAGAACAGTGAAAAACTGTTTTTT	CASSQENSEKLFF
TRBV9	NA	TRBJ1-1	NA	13	TGTGCCAGCAGCAGACAGTACAACACTGAAGCTTTCTTT	CASSRQYNTEAFF
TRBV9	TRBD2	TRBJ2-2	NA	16	TGTGCCAGCAGCGTTGCTAGCGGGAGTTTTACCGGGGAGCTGTTTTTT	CASSVASGSFTGELFF
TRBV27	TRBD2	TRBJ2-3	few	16	TGTGCCAGCAGGAACCCGCGGGGGGGCGGGAAAGATACGCAGTATTTT	CASRNPRGGGKDTQYF
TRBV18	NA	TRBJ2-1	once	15	TGTGCCAGCTCACCTAAGGACATCTACCACAATGAGCAGTTCTTC	CASSPKDIYHNEQFF
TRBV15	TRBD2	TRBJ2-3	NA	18	TGTGCCACCAGCAGAGATTGGGCTAGCGGGATTAACACAGATACGCAGTATTTT	CATSRDWASGINTDTQYF
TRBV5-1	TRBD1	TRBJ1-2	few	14	TGCGCCAGCAGCTTGGACAGGGGGGGCTATGGCTACACCTTC	CASSLDRGGYGYTF
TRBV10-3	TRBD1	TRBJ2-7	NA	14	TGTGCCATCAGTCGCCTAGGGACAGGGCACGAGCAGTACTTC	CAISRLGTGHEQYF
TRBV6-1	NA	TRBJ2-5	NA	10	TGTGCCAGCACCCGGGAGACCCAGTACTTC	CASTRETQYF
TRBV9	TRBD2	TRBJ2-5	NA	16	TGTGCCAGCAGCGTAGGCGTAGCGGGGGGCCTTGAGACCCAGTACTTC	CASSVGVAGGLETQYF
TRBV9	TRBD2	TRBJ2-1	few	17	TGTGCCAGCAGCAATAAGAAGACTAGCAGCTCCTACAATGAGCAGTTCTTC	CASSNKKTSSSYNEQFF
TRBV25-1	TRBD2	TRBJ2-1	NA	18	TGTGCCAGCAGTGAACTCCCCTCTGGCGGGAGGAAAGATAGTGAGCAGTTCTTC	CASSELPSGGRKDSEQFF
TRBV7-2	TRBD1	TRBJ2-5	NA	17	TGTGCCAGCAGCTTAGTGGGGAAGGGACAGGGTATGGGGACCCAGTACTTC	CASSLVGKGQGMGTQYF
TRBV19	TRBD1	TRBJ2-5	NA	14	TGTGCCAGTAGTATCCAGACAGGGGGAGAGACCCAGTACTTC	CASSIQTGGETQYF
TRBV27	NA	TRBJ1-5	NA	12	TGTGCCAGCAGTCGAAACGGTAAGCCCCAGCATTTT	CASSRNGKPQHF
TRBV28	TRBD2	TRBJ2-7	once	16	TGTGCCAGCAGTTTATTGTCGGGAGGGAGCTCAAGGGAGCAGTACTTC	CASSLLSGGSSREQYF